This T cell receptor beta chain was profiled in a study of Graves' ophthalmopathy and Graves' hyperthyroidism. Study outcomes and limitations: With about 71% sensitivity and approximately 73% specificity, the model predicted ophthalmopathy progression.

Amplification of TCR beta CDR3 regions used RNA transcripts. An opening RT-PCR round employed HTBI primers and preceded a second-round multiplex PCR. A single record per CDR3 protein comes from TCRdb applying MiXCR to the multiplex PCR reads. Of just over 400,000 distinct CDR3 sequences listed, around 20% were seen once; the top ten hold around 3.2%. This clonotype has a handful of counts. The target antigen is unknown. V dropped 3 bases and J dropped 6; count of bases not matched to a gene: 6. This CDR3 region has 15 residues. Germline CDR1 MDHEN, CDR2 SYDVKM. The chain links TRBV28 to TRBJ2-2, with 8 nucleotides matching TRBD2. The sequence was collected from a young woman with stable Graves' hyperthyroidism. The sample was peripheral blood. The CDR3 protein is CASSFGTSLPGELFF. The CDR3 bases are TGTGCCAGCAGTTTCGGGACTAGTCTCCCCGGGGAGCTGTTTTTT.